The sequence of this TCR beta chain was determined in a study of neurological immune-mediated disorders. About the study: Multiple sclerosis patients numbering approximately 35 comprised some 30 relapsing-remitting and 3 secondary progressive patients. General study findings and limits: There were no CDR3 amino acid sequences shared by expanded clones across subjects, a result suggesting private repertoires in all groups. While HTLV-1-associated myelopathy showed the greatest TCR clonal expansion, multiple sclerosis showed the least, falling below healthy controls.

Looked up from germline, CDR1 is SGHDT and CDR2 is YYEEEE. Trimming removed 4 bases at V and 0 bases at J, with 18 bases between. The CDR3 has 17 residues. Unsorted libraries used 2 million PBMCs kept at -80 degrees C. MiXCR, run by TCRdb on the 5' RACE reads, gives a single entry per CDR3 protein. Among tens of thousands of distinct CDR3 sequences listed, around 4% were seen once. This clonotype has a count of ten or more. Its antigen is undetermined. What was sequenced was PBMCs. This TCR came from a man in his 60s with multiple sclerosis. V gene TRBV5-6 combines with J gene TRBJ2-3; perhaps TRBD1 as D (5 bases). The CDR3 nucleotides are TGTGCCAGCAGCGTACAGCCGTGGGGCCCCAGCACAGATACGCAGTATTTT. Its translation: CASSVQPWGPSTDTQYF. Full variable domain (remainder filled in from reference TRBV5-6 and TRBJ2-3): DAGVTQSPTHLIKTRGQQVTLRCSPKSGHDTVSWYQQALGQGPQFIFQYYEEEERQRGNFPDRFSGHQFPNYSSELNVNALLLGDSALYLCASSVQPWGPSTDTQYFGPGTRLTVL.